Listed below are T cell receptor beta chains from one sample, sequenced in a study of control samples from healthy donors and cancer patients. Clones were sequenced by immunoSEQ multiplex PCR, and TCRdb holds only the in-frame ones, with some missing. The sample records around 93,000 clones, around 90% being singletons. The sample comprised blood. All receptors derive from a young man in good health. Each CDR3 is given with its conserved first and last residue. Each record gives: V gene, clone size, D gene, J gene, CDR3 length, CDR3 DNA, CDR3 protein. A D gene is named only where the DNA matches it firmly. Clone sizes are given selectively: once, few, many, or a class where the clone is expanded.

V gene: TRBV5-5
clone size: once
D gene: .
J gene: TRBJ1-5
CDR3 length: 15
CDR3 DNA: TGTGCCAGCAGCTTGGGGCCGGCTAGCAATCAGCCCCAGCATTTT
CDR3 protein: CASSLGPASNQPQHF

V gene: TRBV4-2
clone size: .
D gene: .
J gene: TRBJ1-3
CDR3 length: 17
CDR3 DNA: TGTGCCAGCAGCCAAGAAGCGGGGGCGGCAGGTGGAAACACCATATATTTT
CDR3 protein: CASSQEAGAAGGNTIYF

V gene: TRBV9
clone size: .
D gene: .
J gene: TRBJ2-1
CDR3 length: 14
CDR3 DNA: TGTGCCAGCAGCGGGAGACGCGGCTACAATGAGCAGTTCTTC
CDR3 protein: CASSGRRGYNEQFF

V gene: TRBV7-9
clone size: .
D gene: TRBD2
J gene: TRBJ2-7
CDR3 length: 15
CDR3 DNA: TGTGCCAGCAGCCGCGAGAGTAGCGGGAAGTACGAGCAGTACTTC
CDR3 protein: CASSRESSGKYEQYF

V gene: TRBV6-5
clone size: .
D gene: TRBD2
J gene: TRBJ2-1
CDR3 length: 14
CDR3 DNA: TGTGCCAGCACCCCCGGGAGGGCGAACAATGAGCAGTTCTTC
CDR3 protein: CASTPGRANNEQFF

V gene: TRBV6-5
clone size: .
D gene: .
J gene: TRBJ2-3
CDR3 length: 14
CDR3 DNA: TGTGCCAGCAGTTACAACCCACTAGAAGATACGCAGTATTTT
CDR3 protein: CASSYNPLEDTQYF

V gene: TRBV19
clone size: .
D gene: .
J gene: TRBJ2-1
CDR3 length: 12
CDR3 DNA: TGTGCCAGTTCCTTGGCCTACAATGAGCAGTTCTTC
CDR3 protein: CASSLAYNEQFF

V gene: TRBV29-1
clone size: .
D gene: TRBD2
J gene: TRBJ2-1
CDR3 length: 14
CDR3 DNA: TGCAGCGTCCGGGGACTAGCGGGAGCCCATGAGCAGTTCTTC
CDR3 protein: CSVRGLAGAHEQFF

V gene: TRBV4-1
clone size: .
D gene: .
J gene: TRBJ2-7
CDR3 length: 16
CDR3 DNA: TGCGCCAGCAGCCAAGTCGCCAGCGGGCGGACCTACGAGCAGTACTTC
CDR3 protein: CASSQVASGRTYEQYF

V gene: TRBV7-9
clone size: .
D gene: TRBD2
J gene: TRBJ2-5
CDR3 length: 16
CDR3 DNA: TGTGCCAGCAGCTTAGGGAGCGGGACTAGCGTGGAGACCCAGTACTTC
CDR3 protein: CASSLGSGTSVETQYF

V gene: TRBV6-5
clone size: .
D gene: TRBD1
J gene: TRBJ1-2
CDR3 length: 14
CDR3 DNA: TGTGCCAGCACCGGGACAGGGATAGATTATGGCTACACCTTC
CDR3 protein: CASTGTGIDYGYTF

V gene: TRBV5-4
clone size: .
D gene: .
J gene: TRBJ2-1
CDR3 length: 12
CDR3 DNA: TGTGCCAGCAGCACGAGATCCCCGGAGCAGTTCTTC
CDR3 protein: CASSTRSPEQFF

V gene: TRBV9
clone size: .
D gene: .
J gene: TRBJ1-3
CDR3 length: 14
CDR3 DNA: TGTGCCAGCAGCCCCGGGACATCTGGAAACACCATATATTTT
CDR3 protein: CASSPGTSGNTIYF

V gene: TRBV4-3
clone size: .
D gene: TRBD2
J gene: TRBJ2-5
CDR3 length: 16
CDR3 DNA: TGCGCCAGCAGCCAACGACTAGCGGAGATACAAGAGACCCAGTACTTC
CDR3 protein: CASSQRLAEIQETQYF

V gene: TRBV7-3
clone size: .
D gene: .
J gene: TRBJ1-1
CDR3 length: 14
CDR3 DNA: TGTGCCAGCAGCTTAATGGGCAGAGACACTGAAGCTTTCTTT
CDR3 protein: CASSLMGRDTEAFF

V gene: TRBV7-2
clone size: .
D gene: .
J gene: TRBJ1-2
CDR3 length: 15
CDR3 DNA: TGTGCCAGCAGCTTAGTTCTGGGGGGCATCGATGGCTACACCTTC
CDR3 protein: CASSLVLGGIDGYTF

V gene: TRBV2
clone size: once
D gene: .
J gene: TRBJ2-7
CDR3 length: 14
CDR3 DNA: TGTGCCAGCACCCAGTCGCTGAACGTCTACGAGCAGTACTTC
CDR3 protein: CASTQSLNVYEQYF

V gene: TRBV4-1
clone size: .
D gene: .
J gene: TRBJ1-2
CDR3 length: 17
CDR3 DNA: TGCGCCAGCAGCCAGGACCGGAGACTGGGCAGAAACTATGGCTACACCTTC
CDR3 protein: CASSQDRRLGRNYGYTF

V gene: TRBV30
clone size: .
D gene: TRBD2
J gene: TRBJ2-4
CDR3 length: 19
CDR3 DNA: TGTGCCTGGAGTCGGTTTAGGACTAGCGGGAGGGAGGCCAAAAACATTCAGTACTTC
CDR3 protein: CAWSRFRTSGREAKNIQYF

V gene: TRBV15
clone size: once
D gene: TRBD2
J gene: TRBJ2-1
CDR3 length: 15
CDR3 DNA: TGTGCCACCAGGATTGGGGCGGGAGGGTATAATGAGCAGTTCTTC
CDR3 protein: CATRIGAGGYNEQFF

V gene: TRBV19
clone size: .
D gene: TRBD1
J gene: TRBJ2-7
CDR3 length: 15
CDR3 DNA: TGTGCCAGTAGTATAGGGACAGGCGCGGTCTACGAGCAGTACTTC
CDR3 protein: CASSIGTGAVYEQYF

V gene: TRBV7-8
clone size: .
D gene: .
J gene: TRBJ2-5
CDR3 length: 13
CDR3 DNA: TGTGCCAGCAGCTCTTCTGAGTTGGAGACCCAGTACTTC
CDR3 protein: CASSSSELETQYF

V gene: TRBV27
clone size: .
D gene: TRBD1
J gene: TRBJ1-6
CDR3 length: 15
CDR3 DNA: TGTGCCAGCACCGTCGGGACAGTTGGCAATTCACCCCTCCACTTT
CDR3 protein: CASTVGTVGNSPLHF

V gene: TRBV29-1
clone size: .
D gene: .
J gene: TRBJ1-5
CDR3 length: 14
CDR3 DNA: TGCAGCGTCGTTGGCGGACAAGGGAATCAGCCCCAGCATTTT
CDR3 protein: CSVVGGQGNQPQHF

V gene: TRBV7-9
clone size: .
D gene: .
J gene: TRBJ2-7
CDR3 length: 13
CDR3 DNA: TGTGCCAGCAGACCAGACAGCTCCTACGAGCAGTACTTC
CDR3 protein: CASRPDSSYEQYF

V gene: TRBV11-1
clone size: .
D gene: .
J gene: TRBJ2-6
CDR3 length: 16
CDR3 DNA: TGTGCCAGCAGCTTAGGGTTCCTCTCTGGGGCCAACGTCCTGACTTTC
CDR3 protein: CASSLGFLSGANVLTF

V gene: TRBV27
clone size: once
D gene: .
J gene: TRBJ2-7
CDR3 length: 13
CDR3 DNA: TGTGCCAGCAGTCCTCTGGGCTCCTACGAGCAGTACTTC
CDR3 protein: CASSPLGSYEQYF

V gene: TRBV5-4
clone size: once
D gene: .
J gene: TRBJ2-3
CDR3 length: 15
CDR3 DNA: TGTGCCAGCAGCTTAGGCACACAGCTCACAGATACGCAGTATTTT
CDR3 protein: CASSLGTQLTDTQYF

V gene: TRBV21-1
clone size: once
D gene: .
J gene: TRBJ2-7
CDR3 length: 16
CDR3 DNA: TGTGCCAGCAGCAAAGTTAGGGACAGTGAGTCAGACGAGCAGTACTTC
CDR3 protein: CASSKVRDSESDEQYF

V gene: TRBV11-1
clone size: .
D gene: TRBD2
J gene: TRBJ2-1
CDR3 length: 15
CDR3 DNA: TGTGCCAGCAGCCCAAGCGGGAGGGCCAATAATGAGCAGTTCTTC
CDR3 protein: CASSPSGRANNEQFF

V gene: TRBV28
clone size: .
D gene: TRBD1
J gene: TRBJ2-7
CDR3 length: 17
CDR3 DNA: TGTGCCAGCAGTCTGCCCCGTCTGGACAGGGGGCTATACGAGCAGTACTTC
CDR3 protein: CASSLPRLDRGLYEQYF

V gene: TRBV7-9
clone size: .
D gene: .
J gene: TRBJ2-7
CDR3 length: 15
CDR3 DNA: TGTGCCAGCAGCTTAGAGGGAGGACACCCCTACGAGCAGTACTTC
CDR3 protein: CASSLEGGHPYEQYF

V gene: TRBV7-3
clone size: .
D gene: TRBD1
J gene: TRBJ2-3
CDR3 length: 16
CDR3 DNA: TGTGCCAGCAGCTTGAAAACAGGGGTCCGCACAGATACGCAGTATTTT
CDR3 protein: CASSLKTGVRTDTQYF

V gene: TRBV5-1
clone size: .
D gene: TRBD2
J gene: TRBJ2-1
CDR3 length: 15
CDR3 DNA: TGCGCCAGCAGCTCCGGGGGGGTTGGAGCCGAAAGGCAGTTCTTC
CDR3 protein: CASSSGGVGAERQFF

V gene: TRBV7-2
clone size: .
D gene: .
J gene: TRBJ2-2
CDR3 length: 15
CDR3 DNA: TGTGCCAGCAGCCTAACTACCGTAAACACCGGGGAGCTGTTTTTT
CDR3 protein: CASSLTTVNTGELFF

V gene: TRBV2
clone size: .
D gene: .
J gene: TRBJ2-3
CDR3 length: 15
CDR3 DNA: TGTGCCAGCAGTGAATTGGGTGGTCTTGGAGATACGCAGTATTTT
CDR3 protein: CASSELGGLGDTQYF

V gene: TRBV28
clone size: .
D gene: TRBD1
J gene: TRBJ2-1
CDR3 length: 20
CDR3 DNA: TGTGCCAGCAGTCCCACAGGGGGCTTCCCCGAGGCTAACTCCTACAATGAGCAGTTCTTC
CDR3 protein: CASSPTGGFPEANSYNEQFF

V gene: TRBV29-1
clone size: .
D gene: TRBD2
J gene: TRBJ2-2
CDR3 length: 12
CDR3 DNA: TGCAGCGCAGCGGGAGACACCGGGGAGCTGTTTTTT
CDR3 protein: CSAAGDTGELFF

V gene: TRBV4-1
clone size: .
D gene: .
J gene: TRBJ2-1
CDR3 length: 17
CDR3 DNA: TGCGCCAGCAGCCAAGGACCGCGGGGAGGTTTCTACAATGAGCAGTTCTTC
CDR3 protein: CASSQGPRGGFYNEQFF

V gene: TRBV12-5
clone size: .
D gene: .
J gene: TRBJ1-1
CDR3 length: 15
CDR3 DNA: TGTGCTAGTGGTTTGTCATTCGGGGCAGACACTGAAGCTTTCTTT
CDR3 protein: CASGLSFGADTEAFF

V gene: TRBV5-6
clone size: .
D gene: .
J gene: TRBJ1-1
CDR3 length: 12
CDR3 DNA: TGTGCCAGCAGCACCTCCCTGGGTGAAGCTTTCTTT
CDR3 protein: CASSTSLGEAFF

V gene: TRBV3-1/TRBV3-2
clone size: .
D gene: TRBD2
J gene: TRBJ2-7
CDR3 length: 18
CDR3 DNA: TGTGCCAGCAGCCAAGGGCTAGCGGGAGAATCGAAGTCCCACGAGCAGTACTTC
CDR3 protein: CASSQGLAGESKSHEQYF

V gene: TRBV5-1
clone size: once
D gene: .
J gene: TRBJ2-7
CDR3 length: 13
CDR3 DNA: TGCGCCAGCAGTTCTGGGGGGTCTGGCGAGCAGTACTTC
CDR3 protein: CASSSGGSGEQYF

V gene: TRBV6-5
clone size: .
D gene: .
J gene: TRBJ1-2
CDR3 length: 16
CDR3 DNA: TGTGCCAGCAGTTACGGGACACAGGTTGGGAACTATGGCTACACCTTC
CDR3 protein: CASSYGTQVGNYGYTF

V gene: TRBV7-9
clone size: .
D gene: TRBD1
J gene: TRBJ2-3
CDR3 length: 16
CDR3 DNA: TGTGCCAGCAGCTGGAACCCCGGGACAGGGGCAGATACGCAGTATTTT
CDR3 protein: CASSWNPGTGADTQYF